Listed here are 11 T cell receptor beta chains from one sample, sequenced in a study of cytomegalovirus exposure and HLA in healthy donors. The PCR used 60 Vbeta and 13 Jbeta primers. The repertoire was sequenced with immunoSEQ multiplex PCR; TCRdb's copy has only in-frame clones and lacks some. Among some 150,000 clones listed, 80% to 90% were seen once. The sequenced sample was PBMCs. These receptors were collected from a woman aged 40 to 55 in good health and CMV-seropositive.

The V and J genes are TRBV29-1 and TRBJ2-5, with 10 bases that match TRBD1. Germline V gene lookup returns CDR1 SQVTM and CDR2 ANQGSEA. The junction had 1 base not matched to a gene; V was cut back by 4 bases and J by 5 bases. This CDR3 is built from 12 residues. DNA for the CDR3: TGCAGCGTTGCGGACAGGGGGGAGACCCAGTACTTC. Translating gives CSVADRGETQYF.

The chain carries TRBV5-5 and TRBJ1-5; tentative D call: TRBD1 (5 bases). CDR1 SGHKS and CDR2 YYEKEE come from the germline V gene (reference sequence). Trimming pared 0 bases from V and 4 bases from J, leaving 14 bases between. This CDR3 contains 16 residues. CDR3 sequence: CASSLAGGSNNQPQHF. CDR3 sequence (DNA): TGTGCCAGCAGCTTGGCCGGGGGTTCCAATAATCAGCCCCAGCATTTT. Full variable domain (missing parts from reference TRBV5-5 and TRBJ1-5): DAGVTQSPTHLIKTRGQQVTLRCSPISGHKSVSWYQQVLGQGPQFIFQYYEKEERGRGNFPDRFSARQFPNYSSELNVNALLLGDSALYLCASSLAGGSNNQPQHFGDGTRLSIL.

This chain links TRBV7-3 with TRBJ2-1, with 7 bases identical to TRBD2. V dropped 5 bases and J dropped 5; count of bases not matched to a gene: 6. Germline values: CDR1 SGHTA, CDR2 FQGTGA. This CDR3 comprises 14 residues. For the CDR3, the DNA is TGTGCCAGCAGCCCAGGACTAGTAAACAATGAGCAGTTCTTC. This codes for CASSPGLVNNEQFF.

The chain couples TRBV25-1 to TRBJ2-7; 10 bases are shared with TRBD1. V trimming: 4 bases; J trimming: 4 bases; junction bases outside the gene matches: 10. This CDR3 spans 16 amino acids. CDR1 and CDR2 (germline): MGHDK, SYGVNS. The CDR3 DNA follows: TGTGCCAGCAGTGGGACCCCGGGACAGGGGCATTACGAGCAGTACTTC. As protein: CASSGTPGQGHYEQYF.

Only a few counts were recorded for this clone. CDR3 coding DNA: TGTGCCAGCAGGCCCGGGACTAGCGGGGGGGCATTATTCTTC. Protein product: CASRPGTSGGALFF. The chain combines TRBV2 with TRBJ2-1; 16 nucleotides agree with TRBD2. The CDR3 contains 14 residues. V shed 6 bases and J 16 bases; nucleotides not matched to a gene: 9. Germline-derived CDR1 and CDR2 are SNHLY and FYNNEI.

This clone came up a few times. The CDR3 sequence is CASSQGWGTGTGNTIYF. CDR3 DNA sequence: TGCGCCAGCAGCCAAGGTTGGGGGACAGGGACTGGAAACACCATATATTTT. The chain has TRBV4-1 and TRBJ1-3; 9 bases are a match to TRBD1. The CDR3 is 17 residues long. The germline V gene has CDR1 MGHRA and CDR2 YSYEKL. V dropped 1 base and J dropped 2; count of bases not matched to a gene: 6.

This clone was counted only a few times. The chain is built from TRBV18 and TRBJ2-5, with 7 bases matching TRBD2. V gave up 1 base and J gave up 2 bases; unmatched junction bases: 13. Germline assignment: CDR1 KGHSH and CDR2 LQKENI. This CDR3 has 18 amino acids. The CDR3 spells CASSPLSGPGTKQETQYF. As DNA, the CDR3 is TGTGCCAGCTCACCACTCTCTGGACCCGGGACTAAACAAGAGACCCAGTACTTC.

The chain carries TRBV28 and TRBJ1-1, with a possible D match to TRBD1 (6 bases). The CDR3 is made up of 15 amino acids. The V and J ends lost 2 bases and 6 bases respectively, with 16 bases between them. Per germline, CDR1 MDHEN and CDR2 SYDVKM. The CDR3 reads CASSLLLQGFAEAFF. The CDR3 nucleotides read TGTGCCAGCAGTTTACTTCTACAGGGTTTCGCTGAAGCTTTCTTT.

The chain uses TRBV7-9 and TRBJ1-3; maybe TRBD1 (5 bases). The V end lost 3 bases, the J end lost 4 bases, and 10 bases lay between the germline ends. CDR1 SEHNR and CDR2 FQNEAQ come from the germline V gene (reference sequence). The CDR3 loop spans 14 amino acids. In nucleotides, the CDR3 is TGTGCCAGCAGCTTGGACACACTAGGAAACACCATATATTTT. Translating gives CASSLDTLGNTIYF.

CDR3 sequence (DNA): TGCGCCAGCAGCTTTAGGACAGGGAACCGGAACACTGAAGCTTTCTTT. Translation gives CASSFRTGNRNTEAFF. The V gene is TRBV5-1, the J gene TRBJ1-1; 8 bases are a match to TRBD1. The CDR3 loop spans 16 amino acids. Unmatched junction bases numbered 7, after V lost 2 bases and J lost 1 base. The germline CDR1 and CDR2 sequences are SGHRS and YFSETQ. Variable domain in full (rest from reference TRBV5-1 and TRBJ1-1): KAGVTQTPRYLIKTRGQQVTLSCSPISGHRSVSWYQQTPGQGLQFLFEYFSETQRNKGNFPGRFSGRQFSNSRSEMNVSTLELGDSALYLCASSFRTGNRNTEAFFGQGTRLTVV.

The chain couples TRBV7-2 to TRBJ2-2; tentative D call: TRBD2 (5 bases). Germline-derived CDR1 and CDR2 are SGHTA and FQGNSA. Deletions cut 1 base from V and 5 bases from J, with 11 bases between. The CDR3 consists of 15 residues. The CDR3, as DNA: TGTGCCAGCAGCTTAGGCAAACTAGGAACCGGGGAGCTGTTTTTT. Its translation: CASSLGKLGTGELFF.